This is a list of T cell receptor beta chains from one sample in a study of Graves' ophthalmopathy and Graves' hyperthyroidism. TCRdb independently ran MiXCR on the multiplex PCR reads; one entry per CDR3 protein. Among hundreds of thousands of distinct CDR3 sequences listed, 20% to 25% were seen once. The sample was peripheral blood. The origin of the receptors is a young woman with stable Graves' hyperthyroidism. Each CDR3 is given with its conserved first and last residue. The D gene is left open where the match is weak. Expanded clones are given a class, and other clones once, few, many or no size at all.

j_call | d_call | clone_size | v_call | cdr3_nt | cdr3_aa
TRBJ1-6 | - | many | TRBV7-2 | TGTGCCAGCAGGGTTTATATTGGTTCACCCCTCCACTTT | CASRVYIGSPLHF
TRBJ2-7 | TRBD2 | many | TRBV4-1 | TGCGCCAGCAGCCGCGGGAGCGAGCAGTACTTC | CASSRGSEQYF
TRBJ2-5 | - | - | TRBV20-1 | TGCAGTGCTAGATCCGCTTCAAGGGGTTCCGAGACCCAGTACTTC | CSARSASRGSETQYF
TRBJ2-7 | TRBD2 | many | TRBV6-1 | TGTGCCAGCGGGAGGGCCTCGTACGAGCAGTACTTC | CASGRASYEQYF
TRBJ2-7 | - | - | TRBV6-1 | TGTGCCAGCAGTGAAGCGCGAAGGAGGTCCTACGAGCAGTACTTC | CASSEARRRSYEQYF
TRBJ1-2 | - | many | TRBV2 | TGTGCCAGCACCGGGACCACAGGGGGCTACACCTTC | CASTGTTGGYTF
TRBJ2-7 | TRBD1 | many | TRBV7-2 | TGTGCCAGCAGCCCACGCCGGACAGGGGTCTACGAGCAGTACTTC | CASSPRRTGVYEQYF
TRBJ2-5 | TRBD2 | - | TRBV30 | TGTGCCTGGAGTGCAACCACTAGCGGGGGCGGAGAGACCCAGTACTTC | CAWSATTSGGGETQYF
TRBJ1-1 | - | few | TRBV20-1 | TGCAGTGCTAGAGATCTGTTGGGTGGGGTCACTGAAGCTTTCTTT | CSARDLLGGVTEAFF
TRBJ2-2 | - | many | TRBV10-3 | TGTGCCGCCCGGAATAAGCTAACGAACACCGGGGAGCTGTTTTTT | CAARNKLTNTGELFF
TRBJ2-5 | - | many | TRBV6-5 | TGTGCCAGCAGCCCCCTGGGGAGTCTAGATTCGACCCAGTACTTC | CASSPLGSLDSTQYF
TRBJ1-1 | - | - | TRBV4-1 | TGCGCCAGCAGCCAAGATCCGGGGCAGCTTAACACTGAAGCTTTCTTT | CASSQDPGQLNTEAFF
TRBJ1-1 | - | - | TRBV20-1 | TGCAGTGCTGGCTCTGGGACTGAAGCTTTCTTT | CSAGSGTEAFF
TRBJ2-7 | - | many | TRBV6-2/TRBV6-3 | TGTGCCAGCAGCCCCCCCCAGGGGCGCCACGAGCAGTACTTC | CASSPPQGRHEQYF
TRBJ2-7 | - | many | TRBV28 | TGTGCCAGCAGATCGCCCTGGACTACCTACGAGCAGTACTTC | CASRSPWTTYEQYF
TRBJ1-1 | - | many | TRBV12-3/TRBV12-4 | TGTGCCAGCAGTTTGATTGCGTCGGGGTACACTGAAGCTTTCTTT | CASSLIASGYTEAFF
TRBJ2-5 | - | many | TRBV24-1 | TGTGCCACCAGTACACCGGGGGACGCGTTAGAGACCCAGTACTTC | CATSTPGDALETQYF
TRBJ1-2 | - | many | TRBV6-2/TRBV6-3 | TGTGCCAGCAGTGACGGGGGGATACATGGCTACACCTTC | CASSDGGIHGYTF
TRBJ2-7 | - | few | TRBV29-1 | TGCAGCGTTGAAGATTTTGCCGGGGCCTCCTACGAGCAGTACTTC | CSVEDFAGASYEQYF
TRBJ2-7 | - | many | TRBV20-1 | TGCAGTGCCCACACCCCCTCCTACGAGCAGTACTTC | CSAHTPSYEQYF
TRBJ2-7 | TRBD1 | many | TRBV3-1 | TGTGCCAGCAGCCAGACAGGGGGCGGGGAGCAGTACTTC | CASSQTGGGEQYF
TRBJ2-7 | TRBD2 | few | TRBV12-3/TRBV12-4 | TGTGCCAGCAGTCTCCTCCCTAGCGGGAGTTACGAGCAGTACTTC | CASSLLPSGSYEQYF
TRBJ2-7 | TRBD1 | many | TRBV5-1 | TGCGCCAGCAGCATCGACAGGGGGTGGAACGAGCAGTACTTC | CASSIDRGWNEQYF
TRBJ2-5 | - | few | TRBV6-1 | TGTGCCAGCAACCCAGCGACCCAAGAGACCCAGTACTTC | CASNPATQETQYF
TRBJ2-7 | - | once | TRBV27 | TGTGCCAGCAGTTCCTTCGACCAATACGAGCAGTACTTC | CASSSFDQYEQYF
TRBJ2-7 | TRBD1 | many | TRBV6-1 | TGTGCCAGCAGTGAAGCCGGACAGGGTTCTGACGAGCAGTACTTC | CASSEAGQGSDEQYF
TRBJ2-7 | - | many | TRBV11-2 | TGTGCCAGCAGCTTAGACGAGAGGCAGTACTTC | CASSLDERQYF
TRBJ1-2 | - | - | TRBV5-1 | TGCGCCAGCAGCTTGGAGGGTTATAGGGCGGATGGCTACACCTTC | CASSLEGYRADGYTF
TRBJ1-1 | - | many | TRBV12-3/TRBV12-4 | TGTGCCAGCAGCAATCTAAGGGGGAACACTGAAGCTTTCTTT | CASSNLRGNTEAFF
TRBJ1-6 | - | once | TRBV4-2 | TGTGCCAGCAGCCAAGATTTACGGGAGGGGGATTCACCCCTCCACTGG | CASSQDLREGDSPLHW
TRBJ1-2 | - | - | TRBV2 | TGTGCCAGCATAAAGGACGGGCAGGGGCATGGCTACACCTTC | CASIKDGQGHGYTF
TRBJ1-2 | - | many | TRBV28 | TGTGCCAGCAGTTTCGGGGGCCAGAACTATGGCTACACCTTC | CASSFGGQNYGYTF
TRBJ1-1 | - | many | TRBV28 | TGTGCCAGCAGTTTTGTGGACTACACTGAAGCTTTCTTT | CASSFVDYTEAFF
TRBJ2-6 | - | many | TRBV6-1 | TGTGCCAGCAGGGCTGGGGCCAACGTCCTGACTTTC | CASRAGANVLTF
TRBJ2-7 | - | many | TRBV12-3/TRBV12-4 | TGTGCCAGCAGTTTTGGCTCCAGAGTCGAGTACTTC | CASSFGSRVEYF
TRBJ2-7 | TRBD2 | many | TRBV6-4 | TGTGCCAGCAGTCCTCCCATATGGCGGGAGGGCTTTAGTTACGAGCAGTACTTC | CASSPPIWREGFSYEQYF
TRBJ1-6 | TRBD1 | - | TRBV10-3 | TGTGCCATCAGTGAAGTTGACAGGGCATACTCACCCCTCCACTTT | CAISEVDRAYSPLHF
TRBJ2-7 | - | many | TRBV7-3 | TGTGCCAGCAGCGGCAGACATATCCGCGCATCCGAGCAGTACTTC | CASSGRHIRASEQYF
TRBJ1-6 | TRBD1 | many | TRBV7-8 | TGTGCCAGCAGCGTCCGGGACAGGGGCGAGGATTCACCCCTCCACTTT | CASSVRDRGEDSPLHF
TRBJ1-1 | - | many | TRBV2 | TGTGCCAGCAGTGTACAGTGGAACACTGAAGCTTTCTTT | CASSVQWNTEAFF
TRBJ1-6 | - | - | TRBV30 | TGTGCCTGGAGTGTGGGGACATTCGCCTATAATTCACCCCTCCACTTT | CAWSVGTFAYNSPLHF
TRBJ1-1 | - | many | TRBV12-3/TRBV12-4 | TGTGCCAGCAGTTTAGGGGGATCTGAAGCTTTCTTT | CASSLGGSEAFF
TRBJ2-7 | - | many | TRBV19 | TGTGCCAGTAGCCCCCTGGACAGGACTATGGAGCAGTACTTC | CASSPLDRTMEQYF
TRBJ2-2 | - | many | TRBV18 | TGTGCCAGCTCAGCGGACAGTTACACCGGGGAGCTGTTTTTT | CASSADSYTGELFF
TRBJ1-1 | - | many | TRBV6-5 | TGTGCCAGCAGTTCCCCGGCCAGGACTAACACTGAAGCTTTCTTT | CASSSPARTNTEAFF
TRBJ1-1 | - | many | TRBV7-9 | TGTGCCAGCAGCTTAGCTGGTCAGTCTGCGGCTTTCTTT | CASSLAGQSAAFF
TRBJ2-3 | TRBD2 | few | TRBV30 | TGTGCCTGGAGTGTATTAGCGGGAGGGGGGACAGATACGCAGTATTTT | CAWSVLAGGGTDTQYF
TRBJ2-7 | - | many | TRBV5-1 | TGCGCCAGCAGCACGGGGGTGGCCTACGAGCAGTACTTC | CASSTGVAYEQYF
TRBJ2-7 | - | many | TRBV5-1 | TGCGCCAGCAGCTTGCTTCCGGGACACGATTACGAGCAGTACTTC | CASSLLPGHDYEQYF
TRBJ2-7 | TRBD1 | many | TRBV29-1 | TGCAGCGTCGGACAGGGGAGTGAGCAGTACTTC | CSVGQGSEQYF
TRBJ2-5 | - | many | TRBV11-1 | TGTGCCAGCAGCATGCGACCTAGCTCGGGGACCCAGTACTTC | CASSMRPSSGTQYF
TRBJ1-5 | - | - | TRBV2 | TGTGCCAGCAGACCCGAGCCACAGGGTATCGGTCAGCCCCAGCATTTT | CASRPEPQGIGQPQHF
TRBJ1-6 | - | many | TRBV20-1 | TGCAGTGCTAGGTTCATGAGGGATAATTCACCCCTCCACTTT | CSARFMRDNSPLHF
TRBJ1-1 | - | many | TRBV24-1 | TGTGCCACCAGTGATTTAATGGGGACTGAAGCTTTCTTT | CATSDLMGTEAFF
TRBJ1-2 | - | - | TRBV13 | TGTGCCAGCAGCTTAGGCCTCCCCTTTCGCTATGGCTACACCTTC | CASSLGLPFRYGYTF
TRBJ1-2 | TRBD1 | many | TRBV20-1 | TGCAGTGCCAGTTTTGGAGGGGGCGCAGCCGGCTACACCTTC | CSASFGGGAAGYTF